The 21 T cell receptor beta chains listed next were all sequenced from one sample in a study of cytomegalovirus exposure and HLA in healthy donors. PCR employed 60 Vbeta and 13 Jbeta primers. This table comes from immunoSEQ multiplex PCR, and its TCRdb copy is limited to in-frame clones, with some not included. This sample's clone table lists approximately 82,000 clones. What was sequenced was PBMCs. The receptors were sampled from a woman aged 55-75 years in good health and CMV-seronegative.

The chain uses TRBV29-1 and TRBJ1-5; no clear D gene. V was clipped by 3 bases and J by 4 bases, with 16 bases between them. The CDR3 is made up of 15 amino acids. Germline V gene sequence: CDR1 SQVTM, CDR2 ANQGSEA. The CDR3 region is CSVEIQLASNQPQHF. In DNA form, the CDR3 reads TGCAGCGTTGAGATACAATTAGCTTCTAATCAGCCCCAGCATTTT.

The chain carries TRBV21-1 and TRBJ2-2; TRBD2 is the table's D call, not checked against the DNA. TRBV21-1 is an annotated pseudogene. The CDR3 is made up of 17 amino acids. CDR3 DNA: TGTGCCAGCAGTCCTACTGGGGGGGGTTCGAACACCGGGGAGCTGTTTTTT. Translation: CASSPTGGGSNTGELFF.

The V call is TRBV7-6, the J call TRBJ2-2, with TRBD1 matching 7 bases. Germline V CDR1 and CDR2: SGHVS, FNYEAQ. The V gene end was trimmed by 5 bases and the J gene end by 5 bases; junction bases not matched to a gene: 11. This CDR3 has 16 amino acids. CDR3 region: CASSPRQGGETGELFF. DNA of the CDR3: TGTGCCAGCAGCCCCAGACAGGGTGGGGAGACCGGGGAGCTGTTTTTT.

The J gene is TRBJ2-3, the V gene TRBV27; 11 bases fit TRBD2. Germline V gene data show CDR1 as MNHEY and CDR2 as SMNVEV (reference sequence). The CDR3 extends over 15 amino acids. With 6 bases clipped from V and 1 base from J, the junction kept 3 bases outside the gene matches. The CDR3 DNA is TGTGCCAGCAGCCGGGGACTAGCGGGCACAGATACGCAGTATTTT. Its translation: CASSRGLAGTDTQYF.

The V call is TRBV19, the J call TRBJ1-6; 10 bases fit TRBD1. CDR3 length: 18 amino acids. V shed 7 bases, J shed 7 bases, and the junction held 16 bases outside the gene matches. Germline assignment: CDR1 LNHDA and CDR2 SQIVND (reference sequence). The CDR3 DNA is TGTGCCAGTATACCCGGGACAGGGGACGTCGCGGGGAATTCACCCCTCCACTTT. Translation: CASIPGTGDVAGNSPLHF. Full variable domain (remainder filled in from reference TRBV19 and TRBJ1-6): DGGITQSPKYLFRKEGQNVTLSCEQNLNHDAMYWYRQDPGQGLRLIYYSQIVNDFQKGDIAEGYSVSREKKESFPLTVTSAQKNPTAFYLCASIPGTGDVAGNSPLHFGNGTRLTVT.

The V call is TRBV6-5, the J call TRBJ2-7; TRBD2 agrees at 8 bases. CDR1 and CDR2 (germline): MNHEY, SVGAGI. J gave up 4 bases and V 5 bases, and 7 bases lay outside the gene matches. The CDR3 length is 14 residues. The CDR3 DNA reads TGTGCCAGCAGTCCTACTAGCGGACCGTACGAGCAGTACTTC. Protein sequence: CASSPTSGPYEQYF.

CDR3 DNA: TGCGCCAGCACCATTAGACCGGACAGAAACACTGAAGCTTTCTTT. Amino acid sequence: CASTIRPDRNTEAFF. The rearrangement joins TRBV5-1 to TRBJ1-1; D perhaps matches TRBD1 (6 bases). CDR1 is SGHRS, CDR2 YFSETQ, per germline. Trimming removed 6 bases at V and 2 bases at J, with 17 bases between. CDR3 size: 15 residues.

The rearrangement joins TRBV2 to TRBJ2-2, with 10 positions matching TRBD2. J gave up 5 bases and V 2 bases, and 5 bases lay outside the gene matches. CDR1 is SNHLY and CDR2 is FYNNEI in the germline V gene. The CDR3 is 16 amino acids. CDR3 sequence: CASSELAGVETGELFF. The CDR3, as DNA: TGTGCCAGCAGTGAACTAGCGGGAGTTGAGACCGGGGAGCTGTTTTTT.

V and J are TRBV5-1 and TRBJ2-5, with 7 bases fitting TRBD1. Germline CDR1 is SGHRS and CDR2 is YFSETQ. The V segment lost 4 bases and the J segment 2 bases; nucleotides outside the gene matches: 5. This CDR3 is built from 14 residues. DNA for the CDR3: TGCGCCAGCAGCCGGTGGGGACAGCAAGAGACCCAGTACTTC. Protein sequence: CASSRWGQQETQYF.

The gene calls are TRBV10-3 and TRBJ1-2, with unresolved D. Germline V gives CDR1 ENHRY, CDR2 SYGVKD. The V and J ends lost 10 bases and 6 bases respectively, with 21 bases between them. This CDR3 is 14 amino acids long. The CDR3 DNA is TGTGCCACGAAGGTCCCCGAGGAGTTACATGGCTACACCTTC. Amino acid sequence: CATKVPEELHGYTF.

The gene calls are TRBV28 and TRBJ2-3; 11 nucleotides agree with TRBD2. Germline V lookup: CDR1 MDHEN, CDR2 SYDVKM. The CDR3 spans 14 residues. Unmatched junction bases numbered 6, after V lost 8 bases and J lost 5 bases. For the CDR3, the DNA is TGTGCCAGCGGATCTAGCGGGAGGAGAGATACGCAGTATTTT. This codes for CASGSSGRRDTQYF.

The V gene is TRBV5-1, the J gene TRBJ2-3; TRBD2 aligns across 12 bases. This CDR3 has 17 amino acids. From germline, CDR1 is SGHRS and CDR2 YFSETQ. The junction had 10 bases not matched to a gene; V was cut back by 3 bases and J by 5 bases. The CDR3 region has the DNA TGCGCCAGCAGCTCCGCTATGAGGGGACTAGCGGGAGATACGCAGTATTTT. Its translation: CASSSAMRGLAGDTQYF.

The V gene is TRBV28, the J gene TRBJ2-7; 8 bases are shared with TRBD1. V lost 7 bases, J lost 3 bases, and 11 bases stayed unmatched. The CDR3 has 15 residues. Germline V gene sequence: CDR1 MDHEN, CDR2 SYDVKM. The CDR3 DNA reads TGTGCCAGCATGAAGAATCCGGGACAGGTCTACGAGCAGTACTTC. Its protein is CASMKNPGQVYEQYF.

The chain combines TRBV19 with TRBJ2-4; TRBD1 is a possible D gene (6 bases). Germline V gives CDR1 LNHDA, CDR2 SQIVND (reference sequence). The V end lost 6 bases, the J end lost 15 bases, and 15 bases lay between the germline ends. The length of the CDR3 is 11 residues. CDR3 sequence reads: CASSPGTRTYF. The DNA for the CDR3 is TGTGCCAGTAGCCCCGGGACACGAACGTACTTC.

This rearrangement joins TRBV28 to TRBJ2-3, with 9 nucleotides matching TRBD2. With V trimmed by 3 bases and J by 3 bases, 7 bases remained unmatched. The CDR3 has 16 amino acids. Germline V lookup: CDR1 MDHEN, CDR2 SYDVKM. The CDR3 DNA is TGTGCCAGCAGTTTCAGGCGGGAGGGGTTTACAGATACGCAGTATTTT. As protein: CASSFRREGFTDTQYF.

The CDR3 nucleotides read TGCGCCAGCAGCCAAGTTCGGTCAACGAATCAGCCCCAGCATTTT. Translated: CASSQVRSTNQPQHF. The chain is built from TRBV4-1 and TRBJ1-5; unclear D gene. CDR3 size: 15 residues. Trimming took 1 base from V and 4 from J, leaving 11 bases between them. Germline-derived CDR1 and CDR2 are MGHRA and YSYEKL.

This chain joins TRBV18 and TRBJ1-4, with 9 bases matching TRBD1. Trimming cost V 4 bases and J 3 bases; bases outside gene matches: 18. Germline CDR1 is KGHSH and CDR2 is LQKENI. This CDR3 has 20 amino acids. The CDR3 here is CASSRGLTDRQGGANEKLFF. The CDR3, as DNA: TGTGCCAGCTCACGCGGGCTGACGGATCGACAGGGGGGTGCTAATGAAAAACTGTTTTTT. Full variable domain (missing parts from reference TRBV18 and TRBJ1-4): NAGVMQNPRHLVRRRGQEARLRCSPMKGHSHVYWYRQLPEEGLKFMVYLQKENIIDESGMPKERFSAEFPKEGPSILRIQQVVRGDSAAYFCASSRGLTDRQGGANEKLFFGSGTQLSVL.

The chain uses TRBV4-3 and TRBJ2-7, with 13 bases aligning to TRBD2. CDR1 LGHNA and CDR2 YSLEER come from the germline V gene. V lost 4 bases and J lost 3; bases outside the gene matches: 0. The CDR3 loop spans 14 amino acids. The CDR3 sequence is CASSRTSGSYEQYF. As DNA, the CDR3 is TGCGCCAGCAGCCGGACTAGCGGGAGCTACGAGCAGTACTTC.

The chain recombines TRBV11-2 with TRBJ2-2; D is perhaps TRBD2 (5 bases). Germline V gene data show CDR1 as SGHAT and CDR2 as FQNNGV. V lost 1 base and J lost 7, with 13 bases in between. CDR3 length: 15 residues. The DNA for the CDR3 is TGTGCCAGCAGCTTAGGACACGGGGTTGGCGGGGAGCTGTTTTTT. Its protein is CASSLGHGVGGELFF.

The chain carries TRBV6-5 and TRBJ2-3; D is ambiguous. Germline V lookup: CDR1 MNHEY, CDR2 SVGAGI. Trimming left V 6 bases short and J 0 bases short, with 10 bases between. This CDR3 is 14 amino acids long. CDR3 nucleotide sequence: TGTGCCAGCAGCCCCCAGGCAAGCACAGATACGCAGTATTTT. As protein: CASSPQASTDTQYF.

V gene TRBV10-3 combines with J gene TRBJ2-1; the D gene is possibly TRBD1 (6 bases). Trimming shortened V by 8 bases and J by 5 bases, and 10 bases separated the two germline ends. Germline V lookup: CDR1 ENHRY, CDR2 SYGVKD. The CDR3 totals 12 residues. CDR3 sequence: CAIRRTDNEQFF. CDR3 DNA sequence: TGTGCCATCCGAAGGACAGACAATGAGCAGTTCTTC.